This T cell receptor (beta chain) was recorded in a study of blood T cell repertoires in COVID-19. Clones were read by immunoSEQ multiplex PCR, and TCRdb kept only the in-frame ones, dropping some. The table has around 95,000 clones, 90% to 95% seen once; the top ten hold approximately 2%. This CDR3 is 14 amino acids long. After removal of 2 bases from V and 6 bases from J, the junction contained 4 bases not matched to a gene. The V gene's germline CDR1 is SEHNR and CDR2 FQNEAQ (reference sequence). The genes are TRBV7-9 and TRBJ2-3; 8 nucleotides agree with TRBD1. Material: peripheral blood. The TCR sequence derives from a man aged 50 to 60 with active COVID-19. CDR3 DNA: TGTGCCAGCAGCTTAACCGACAGGGGTGATACGCAGTATTTT. Amino acid sequence: CASSLTDRGDTQYF. The full variable domain, its missing parts supplied by reference TRBV7-9 and TRBJ2-3, is DTGVSQNPRHKITKRGQNVTFRCDPISEHNRLYWYRQTLGQGPEFLTYFQNEAQLEKSRLLSDRFSAERPKGSFSTLEIQRTEQGDSAMYLCASSLTDRGDTQYFGPGTRLTVL.